What follows are 21 T cell receptor beta chains derived from one specimen sequenced in a study of T cell responses to AZD1222 COVID-19 vaccine. The repertoire was sequenced with immunoSEQ multiplex PCR; TCRdb's copy has only in-frame clones and lacks some. This sample has 90,000 to 95,000 clones; roughly 90% occur once, and the top ten carry 22%. Sequenced here: peripheral blood, sampled on day 0 of AZD1222 vaccination. Receptors were obtained from an adult in good health.

The rearrangement uses TRBV29-1 and TRBJ2-1; 12 bases line up with TRBD2. The germline V gene encodes CDR1 SQVTM and CDR2 ANQGSEA. After removal of 7 bases from V and 7 bases from J, the junction contained 11 bases not matched to a gene. The CDR3 spans 15 residues. The CDR3 reads CSGLRLAGGLNEQFF. In DNA, the CDR3 is TGCAGCGGGCTCCGCCTAGCGGGGGGGCTAAATGAGCAGTTCTTC.

The V and J genes are TRBV19 and TRBJ1-1; no clear D. CDR1 LNHDA and CDR2 SQIVND come from the germline V gene (reference sequence). Trimming pared 6 bases from V and 6 bases from J, leaving 14 bases between. CDR3 length: 13 residues. Here the CDR3 DNA reads TGTGCCAGTAGACCCCAGGTAGGGTCTGAAGCTTTCTTT. It specifies CASRPQVGSEAFF.

The genes are TRBV27 and TRBJ1-2; D remains unclear. V shed 0 bases and J shed 8 bases, with 13 bases lying between them. CDR1 MNHEY and CDR2 SMNVEV come from the germline V gene (reference sequence). The CDR3 loop spans 14 amino acids. The CDR3 spells CASSLSGGIGGYTF. In DNA, the CDR3 is TGTGCCAGCAGTTTATCGGGAGGGATAGGAGGCTACACCTTC.

The chain combines TRBV6-6 with TRBJ2-5; possibly TRBD1 for D (5 bases). The CDR3 has 14 residues. Between the trimmed V and J ends, which lost 2 bases and 10 bases, there was a span of 17 bases. Germline V gives CDR1 MNHNY, CDR2 SVGAGI (reference sequence). CDR3 DNA: TGTGCCAGCAGTTACCGGCCAGGGATGTTGAACCAGTACTTC. Residues: CASSYRPGMLNQYF.

The CDR3 sequence: CASSVGLAQLNIQYF. CDR3 coding DNA: TGTGCCAGCAGCGTTGGACTAGCGCAACTAAACATTCAGTACTTC. The genes are TRBV3-1 (or the pseudogene TRBV3-2) and TRBJ2-4; TRBD2 aligns across 9 bases. The junction had 8 bases not matched to a gene; V was cut back by 5 bases and J by 6 bases. This CDR3 comprises 15 residues. In germline, CDR1 is LGHDT, CDR2 YNNKEL (reference sequence).

The chain recombines TRBV19 with TRBJ2-4, with 8 bases matching TRBD1. Germline V lookup: CDR1 LNHDA, CDR2 SQIVND (reference sequence). Trimming took 0 bases from V and 1 from J; bases not matched to a gene: 8. The CDR3 runs 18 residues. The CDR3 bases are TGTGCCAGTAGTATAGATCCGCCAGGGGGCTCGGCCAAAAACATTCAGTACTTC. Its protein is CASSIDPPGGSAKNIQYF.

The chain carries TRBV4-3 and TRBJ1-2; D remains ambiguous. Trimming took off 1 base at V and 4 bases at J, with 13 bases between the two ends. The CDR3 runs to 15 residues. Germline V gives CDR1 LGHNA, CDR2 YSLEER. The CDR3 DNA is TGCGCCAGCAGCCAAGTCCCAGAGGTAGCCTATGGCTACACCTTC. It is translated as CASSQVPEVAYGYTF.

This sequence joins TRBV2 and TRBJ2-7, with D maybe TRBD1 (6 bases). Germline CDR1 SNHLY, CDR2 FYNNEI. With 6 bases removed from V and 3 bases from J, the gap between germline ends came to 27 bases. The CDR3 covers 18 residues. The CDR3 nucleotides read TGTGCCAGCAGAGCCTCGTGGCCCAAGGGGGAGACGGACTACGAGCAGTACTTC. Protein sequence: CASRASWPKGETDYEQYF.

This chain joins TRBV4-1 and TRBJ1-2, with D hard to call. Trimming took off 1 base at V and 8 bases at J, with 11 bases between the two ends. Germline V CDR1 and CDR2: MGHRA, YSYEKL. CDR3 length equals 13 residues. The CDR3 coding sequence is TGCGCCAGCAGCCAAGTCGCGGCCCGCGGCTACACCTTC. Translating gives CASSQVAARGYTF.

This clone has just one count. The J gene is TRBJ2-2, the V gene TRBV7-9; 8 positions match TRBD2. The CDR3 spans 16 residues. Germline V gene data show CDR1 as SEHNR and CDR2 as FQNEAQ (reference sequence). The ends lost 2 bases at V and 6 bases at J; junction bases unmatched: 8. The CDR3 DNA reads TGTGCCAGCAGCTTATCACCGGGAGGGATCGCCGGGGAGCTGTTTTTT. It codes for CASSLSPGGIAGELFF.

V usage is TRBV9 and J usage is TRBJ2-1; tentative D call: TRBD1 (5 bases). Germline assignment: CDR1 SGDLS and CDR2 YYNGEE. The CDR3 extends over 12 amino acids. Trimming removed 5 bases from V and 7 bases from J, with 10 bases in between. The CDR3 nucleotides are TGTGCCAGCAGGACAGACCAAAATGAGCAGTTCTTC. Translation gives CASRTDQNEQFF.

The CDR3 DNA reads as TGTGCCAGCAGTGGTCTACTTTTGCATGGCTACACCTTC. Its translation is CASSGLLLHGYTF. This sequence joins TRBV28 and TRBJ1-2; D not certain. The CDR3 extends over 13 amino acids. V was cut by 5 bases and J by 6 bases, with 13 bases left in between. Germline V gene data show CDR1 as MDHEN and CDR2 as SYDVKM.

The chain employs TRBV20-1 and TRBJ2-7, with D possibly matching TRBD2 (6 bases). CDR1 and CDR2 (germline): DFQATT, SNEGSKA (reference sequence). The CDR3 spans 14 residues. V gave up 3 bases and J gave up 3 bases, with 15 bases separating them. CDR3 in amino acids: CSASQRTTVYEQYF. The DNA for the CDR3 is TGCAGTGCTAGTCAGCGGACTACGGTCTACGAGCAGTACTTC.

A remark on this clone: In the same sample, other DNA sequences code for this CDR3. The V call is TRBV18, the J call TRBJ2-7; TRBD2 is a possible D gene (5 bases). CDR1 and CDR2 (germline): KGHSH, LQKENI. This CDR3 is 13 amino acids long. V was cut by 2 bases and J by 0 bases, with 5 bases left in between. CDR3 residues: CASSPGSSYEQYF. Here the CDR3 DNA reads TGTGCCAGCTCACCAGGGAGCTCCTACGAGCAGTACTTC.

The chain uses TRBV28 and TRBJ1-5, with D hard to call. The V gene lost 3 bases and the J gene lost 3 bases, with 9 bases spanning the gap. From germline, CDR1 is MDHEN and CDR2 SYDVKM. The CDR3 is 14 amino acids. The CDR3 spells CASSFAGSNQPQHF. The CDR3 DNA sequence: TGTGCCAGCAGTTTTGCAGGATCCAATCAGCCCCAGCATTTT.

The table lists this clone with a count of one. V is TRBV7-8 and J is TRBJ2-7; the D is unclear. Trimming left V 5 bases short and J 3 bases short, with 8 bases between. CDR1 and CDR2 (germline): SGHVS, FQNEAQ. The CDR3 contains 12 residues. The CDR3 DNA is TGTGCCAGCAGCCTGAGTGGCTACGAGCAGTACTTC. Its translation: CASSLSGYEQYF.

This chain connects TRBV6-4 to TRBJ2-6; D not resolved. Germline CDR1 reads MRHNA; CDR2 reads SNTAGT. Deletions cut 6 bases from V and 4 bases from J, with 7 bases between. CDR3 length: 13 amino acids. This CDR3 is CASRNPGANVLTF. The CDR3 coding sequence is TGTGCCAGCAGAAACCCCGGGGCCAACGTCCTGACTTTC.

This rearrangement joins TRBV6-6 to TRBJ1-1, with D uncertain. This CDR3 is 13 amino acids long. The germline gives CDR1 MNHNY, CDR2 SVGAGI (reference sequence). Between the trimmed V and J ends, which lost 8 bases and 2 bases, there was a span of 12 bases. This CDR3 is CASLYWRNTEAFF. CDR3 DNA: TGTGCCAGCCTTTATTGGAGAAACACTGAAGCTTTCTTT.

The chain couples TRBV29-1 to TRBJ1-1; no clear D. CDR1 SQVTM and CDR2 ANQGSEA come from the germline V gene. This CDR3 region has 10 residues. The V end was cut by 5 bases, the J end by 4 bases, with 5 bases between. The DNA for the CDR3 is TGCAGCGTTTGGCTCACTGAAGCTTTCTTT. Its protein product is CSVWLTEAFF.

The V call is TRBV6-2 or TRBV6-3, the J call TRBJ1-3; 8 bases are shared with TRBD1. CDR1 is MNHEY, CDR2 SVGEGT, per germline. Trimming took 6 bases from V and 0 from J; bases not matched to a gene: 10. The CDR3 loop spans 17 amino acids. In DNA, the CDR3 is TGTGCCAGCAGACCTACCGGACAGGGAAGCTCTGGAAACACCATATATTTT. Translating it yields CASRPTGQGSSGNTIYF.

The gene calls are TRBV7-3 and TRBJ1-6; D possibly corresponds to TRBD1 (5 bases). CDR1 is SGHTA and CDR2 is FQGTGA in the germline V gene. The ends were cut back, 2 bases at V and 4 bases at J, with 9 bases in the middle. The CDR3 consists of 15 residues. The CDR3 loop is CASSLGTGYNSPLHF. DNA for the CDR3: TGTGCCAGCAGCTTAGGGACGGGGTATAATTCACCCCTCCACTTT.